This TCR beta chain was identified in a study of T cells in Graves' hyperthyroidism and ophthalmopathy. Study conclusions and caveats: Blood also held most thyroid clonotypes expanded beyond 0.001.

Amplification of TCR beta CDR3 regions was performed using RNA transcripts as template. When the TCR CDR3 underwent first-round RT-PCR, the HTBI primer set was used. MiXCR, run by TCRdb on the multiplex PCR reads, gives a single entry per CDR3 protein. The sample has under 400,000 distinct CDR3 sequences; around a sixth are singletons. The CDR3 sequence is 14 residues long. J was trimmed by 5 bases and V by 6 bases; bases with no gene match: 7. Germline-derived CDR1 and CDR2 are DFQATT and SNEGSKA (reference sequence). Hyperthyroidism of Graves' type that showed no ophthalmopathy progression within 18 months was stable. Each patient was aged 18 to 65 and had newly diagnosed hyperthyroidism of under 2 months' duration. This clonotype was seen ten or more times. Antigen: not known.

The sequenced sample was blood. The chain recombines TRBV20-1 with TRBJ2-1; 10 nucleotides line up with TRBD2. This receptor was taken from a woman aged 50 to 60 with Graves' hyperthyroidism. CDR3 DNA: TGCAGTGCAACGAGCGGGAGGGGCAACAATGAGCAGTTCTTC. Protein product: CSATSGRGNNEQFF.